The sequence of this T cell receptor (beta chain) was determined in a study of identical twins. Study results and limitations: Twin pairs' shared out-of-frame alpha sequences were enriched in low generation probability. The study found weaker excess twin sharing in beta out-of-frame sequences.

There are many counts of this clonotype. Antigen unknown. Via MiXCR, TCRdb re-called the 5' RACE reads, giving one row per CDR3 protein. In the table there are 400,000 to 550,000 distinct CDR3 sequences, roughly an eighth of which are singletons. V lost 1 base to trimming and J lost 2 bases, with 4 bases between them. The CDR3 extends over 12 amino acids. Germline-derived CDR1 and CDR2 are SGHNT and YYREEE (reference sequence). These sequences were also reported in another study, on yellow fever vaccine responses in identical twins. Turning to that study: Vaccine-induced T cell responses in twins were reportedly observed to appear partly convergent, partly personalized.

This clonotype originated in a woman aged 18-35 years in good health. This chain connects TRBV5-4 to TRBJ2-7, with no clear D. The sample consisted of CD4+ T cells sorted from blood. The CDR3 loop reads CASSLFTYEQYF. In DNA form, the CDR3 reads TGTGCCAGCAGCTTGTTTACCTACGAGCAGTACTTC. Complete variable domain (other parts from reference TRBV5-4 and TRBJ2-7): ETGVTQSPTHLIKTRGQQVTLRCSSQSGHNTVSWYQQALGQGPQFIFQYYREEENGRGNFPPRFSGLQFPNYSSELNVNALELDDSALYLCASSLFTYEQYFGPGTRLTVT.